The 15 T cell receptor beta chains reported below all come from one sample, sequenced in a study of blood T cell repertoires in COVID-19. Measured with immunoSEQ multiplex PCR; TCRdb has only the in-frame clones, and not every one. Of approximately 200,000 clones listed, around 89% are singletons. Sequenced: peripheral blood. The receptors stem from a man aged 65 to 79 with acute or convalescent COVID-19.

This clone was observed a single time. The CDR3 nucleotides read TGCGCCAGCAGCTTGGAAGCGGGAGCTGGCAATGAGCAGTTCTTC. Its translation: CASSLEAGAGNEQFF. V usage is TRBV5-1 and J usage is TRBJ2-1, with TRBD2 matching over 8 bases. The CDR3 length is 15 residues. Germline V gene sequence: CDR1 SGHRS, CDR2 YFSETQ. Trimming at V came to 0 bases and at J to 6 bases, leaving 5 bases not matched to a gene.

The V gene is TRBV2, the J gene TRBJ1-5; D unresolved. Trimming cost V 2 bases and J 1 base, with 9 bases left between them. Germline values: CDR1 SNHLY, CDR2 FYNNEI. CDR3 length: 15 residues. Written as DNA, the CDR3 is TGTGCCAGCAGTGAATCTCAGGTCAGCAATCAGCCCCAGCATTTT. Amino acid sequence: CASSESQVSNQPQHF.

V is TRBV30 and J is TRBJ2-2; 10 bases match TRBD2. Germline V gene lookup returns CDR1 GTSNPN and CDR2 SVGIG (reference sequence). The CDR3 length is 16 residues. Trimming cost V 3 bases and J 1 base; bases outside gene matches: 5. CDR3 loop: CAWRLAGSLNTGELFF. CDR3 bases: TGTGCCTGGAGACTAGCGGGATCCTTGAACACCGGGGAGCTGTTTTTT.

The chain joins TRBV28 to TRBJ2-7, with TRBD1 matching 7 bases. The CDR3 length is 14 residues. J was trimmed by 3 bases and V by 6 bases; bases with no gene match: 8. CDR1 is MDHEN and CDR2 is SYDVKM in the germline V gene. This CDR3 is CASSPYPGGYEQYF. DNA for the CDR3: TGTGCCAGCAGCCCATATCCAGGGGGCTACGAGCAGTACTTC.

The J gene is TRBJ2-1, the V gene TRBV19, with 9 bases fitting TRBD1. J lost 14 bases, V lost 4 bases, and 6 bases had no gene match. CDR1 and CDR2 (germline): LNHDA, SQIVND (reference sequence). The CDR3 is made up of 12 amino acids. In DNA form, the CDR3 reads TGTGCCAGTAGTACCGGGACAGGGTCGAAGTTCTTC. It is translated as CASSTGTGSKFF.

This rearrangement joins TRBV5-4 to TRBJ2-3, with a weak D call TRBD2 (6 bases). This CDR3 is built from 17 residues. V dropped 1 base and J dropped 1 base, with 16 bases sitting between them. Germline V gene sequence: CDR1 SGHNT, CDR2 YYREEE (reference sequence). The CDR3 reads CASSLSPTSGGTDTQYF. The CDR3 region has the DNA TGTGCCAGCAGCTTGTCCCCGACTAGTGGGGGCACAGATACGCAGTATTTT.

The chain is built from TRBV27 and TRBJ1-4; D unclear. The germline gives CDR1 MNHEY, CDR2 SMNVEV (reference sequence). V gave up 6 bases and J gave up 7 bases, with 18 bases separating them. The CDR3 is made up of 15 amino acids. The CDR3 sequence is CASSVVGFGGEKLFF. In nucleotides, the CDR3 is TGTGCCAGCAGCGTCGTGGGTTTCGGAGGTGAAAAACTGTTTTTT.

The genes are TRBV2 and TRBJ2-7; maybe TRBD2 (6 bases). The CDR3 length is 14 residues. Trimming cost V 0 bases and J 6 bases, with 12 bases left between them. Germline values: CDR1 SNHLY, CDR2 FYNNEI. CDR3 DNA: TGTGCCAGCAGTGAAGCCTGGCGGGGAGCCGAGCAGTACTTC. Encoded protein: CASSEAWRGAEQYF.

V gene TRBV2 combines with J gene TRBJ2-7, with no clear D. Trimming cost V 6 bases and J 2 bases, with 14 bases left between them. The CDR3 loop spans 14 amino acids. Germline V lookup: CDR1 SNHLY, CDR2 FYNNEI. The CDR3 spells CASRAHSSTYEQYF. CDR3 nucleotides: TGTGCCAGCAGGGCACACAGCTCGACCTACGAGCAGTACTTC. The entire variable domain, with the rest obtained from reference TRBV2 and TRBJ2-7, is as follows: EPEVTQTPSHQVTQMGQEVILRCVPISNHLYFYWYRQILGQKVEFLVSFYNNEISEKSEIFDDQFSVERPDGSNFTLKIRSTKLEDSAMYFCASRAHSSTYEQYFGPGTRLTVT.

V usage is TRBV7-2 and J usage is TRBJ2-1; 7 bases are shared with TRBD2. Germline V lookup: CDR1 SGHTA, CDR2 FQGNSA. V shed 1 base, J shed 0 bases, and the junction held 3 bases outside the gene matches. This CDR3 is 16 amino acids long. In DNA, the CDR3 is TGTGCCAGCAGCTTAGTCTCGGGGGGCTCCTACAATGAGCAGTTCTTC. The encoded protein is CASSLVSGGSYNEQFF.

The rearrangement joins TRBV2 to TRBJ2-7; weak D call: TRBD2 (6 bases). Looked up from germline, CDR1 is SNHLY and CDR2 is FYNNEI. Trimming cost V 8 bases and J 6 bases, with 17 bases left between them. CDR3 length: 13 amino acids. The CDR3, as DNA: TGTGCCAGCCGGATTAGCGGATCGGGCGAGCAGTACTTC. Its protein is CASRISGSGEQYF.

This rearrangement joins TRBV28 to TRBJ2-5, with D tentatively TRBD1 (5 bases). In germline, CDR1 is MDHEN, CDR2 SYDVKM. V lost 1 base to trimming and J lost 5 bases, with 14 bases between them. This CDR3 is built from 15 residues. CDR3 in DNA: TGTGCCAGCAGTTTATCCGGGCCAGGGTACGAGACCCAGTACTTC. Translated: CASSLSGPGYETQYF.

This chain links TRBV19 with TRBJ2-1, with 8 bases aligning to TRBD2. The CDR3 contains 16 residues. Germline V gene lookup returns CDR1 LNHDA and CDR2 SQIVND (reference sequence). With 6 bases clipped from V and 0 bases from J, the junction kept 7 bases outside the gene matches. CDR3 sequence: CASRTGSGDSYNEQFF. Written as DNA, the CDR3 is TGTGCCAGTAGGACGGGTAGCGGGGACTCCTACAATGAGCAGTTCTTC.

The V and J genes are TRBV7-2 and TRBJ1-1; possible D gene TRBD1, 6 bases. CDR1 is SGHTA and CDR2 is FQGNSA in the germline V gene. The CDR3 covers 15 residues. V lost 5 bases, J lost 0 bases, and 13 bases lay in between. The CDR3 sequence: CASSIKTGLNTEAFF. The CDR3 nucleotides read TGTGCCAGCAGCATAAAGACAGGATTGAACACTGAAGCTTTCTTT.

J is TRBJ2-3 and V is TRBV18, with D possibly TRBD2 on 6 matching bases. Germline CDR1 reads KGHSH; CDR2 reads LQKENI. The CDR3 is made up of 16 amino acids. Trimming took 2 bases from V and 2 from J, leaving 14 bases between them. The CDR3 region is CASSPLAASNTDTQYF. As DNA, the CDR3 is TGTGCCAGCTCACCATTAGCGGCATCAAACACAGATACGCAGTATTTT.